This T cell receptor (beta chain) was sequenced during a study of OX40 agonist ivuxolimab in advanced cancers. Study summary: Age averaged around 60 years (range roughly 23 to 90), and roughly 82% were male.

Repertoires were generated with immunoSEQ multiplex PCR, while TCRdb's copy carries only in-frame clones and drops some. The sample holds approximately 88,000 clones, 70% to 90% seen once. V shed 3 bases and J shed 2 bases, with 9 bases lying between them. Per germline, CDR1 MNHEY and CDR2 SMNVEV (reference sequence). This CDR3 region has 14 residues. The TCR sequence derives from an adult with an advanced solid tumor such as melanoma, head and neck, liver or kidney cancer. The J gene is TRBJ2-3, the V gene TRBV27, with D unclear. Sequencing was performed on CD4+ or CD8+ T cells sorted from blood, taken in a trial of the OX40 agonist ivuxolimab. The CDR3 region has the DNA TGTGCCAGCAGTTTGGGCAGGTACACAGATACGCAGTATTTT. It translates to CASSLGRYTDTQYF.